This record concerns one T cell receptor beta chain sequence. The data are from a study of OX40 agonist ivuxolimab in advanced cancers. Study-level background: A mean age of approximately 60 years, range roughly 23 to 85, was recorded, and over 65% were male. Eligibility rules accepted prior anti-PD-1, anti-PD-L1 or anti-CTLA-4 therapy, and over 35% had some.

CDR1 SQVTM and CDR2 ANQGSEA come from the germline V gene. V dropped 3 bases and J dropped 7 bases, with 13 bases sitting between them. This CDR3 is 12 amino acids long. Autoimmune disease history or systemic immunosuppression excluded patients. The method was immunoSEQ multiplex PCR; TCRdb's version includes in-frame clones alone and lacks a portion of them. The sample yields fewer than 100,000 clones, approximately 91% seen once. The V and J genes are TRBV29-1 and TRBJ2-7, with a tentative D call TRBD2 (6 bases). This receptor was taken from an adult with an advanced solid tumor such as melanoma, head and neck, liver or kidney cancer. Here the sequenced sample was CD4+ or CD8+ T cells sorted from blood, taken in a trial of the OX40 agonist ivuxolimab. The CDR3 DNA follows: TGCAGCGTTGATCCGGGGGTGGGTGAGCAGTACTTC. Translating gives CSVDPGVGEQYF.